This passage covers 16 T cell receptor beta chains from one sample sequenced in a study of T cells in women clearing cervical HPV infection. The repertoire was sequenced with immunoSEQ multiplex PCR; TCRdb's copy has only in-frame clones and lacks some. Here the sample table reports roughly 14,000 clones. Sequencing was carried out using blood buffy coat. The receptors were sampled from a woman aged 18 to 75 with a cervical HPV16 infection that either progressed to CIN3+ or cleared (not recorded which).

About this clone: The CDR3 is cut off 3 residues early in the read; its end comes from the germline J gene. The chain carries TRBV5-1 and TRBJ1-1, with TRBD1 matching over 10 bases. The CDR3 consists of 15 residues. V trimming: 4 bases; J trimming: 5 bases; junction bases outside the gene matches: 8. Germline V gene lookup returns CDR1 SGHRS and CDR2 YFSETQ. CDR3 protein: CASSEQTGGFTEAFF. The covered CDR3 bases are TGCGCCAGCAGCGAACAGACAGGGGGCTTTACTGAA.

Turning to this clone: The CDR3 extends 3 residues past the end of the read, so its final part is completed from the germline J gene. The rearrangement links TRBV12-3 or TRBV12-4 to TRBJ2-3; D is undetermined. This CDR3 is built from 11 residues. Trimming pared 3 bases from V and 4 bases from J, leaving 2 bases between. The sequenced CDR3 bases are TGTGCCAGCAGTTTCTCAGATACG. This encodes CASSFSDT. The whole CDR3 reads CASSFSDTQYF.

The covered CDR3 bases are TGTGCCAGCAGCTGGGGGACAGCCTTATCCTACAATGAC. Amino acid sequence: CASSWGTALSYND. The whole CDR3 region reads CASSWGTALSYNDYTF. The chain links TRBV6-4 to TRBJ1-2, with 7 bases fitting TRBD1. The read halts 3 residues ahead of the CDR3 end, with the missing end drawn from the germline J gene. Germline V lookup: CDR1 MRHNA, CDR2 SNTAGT. This CDR3 has 16 amino acids.

Remarks on this clone: The sequence runs out 3 residues before the end of the CDR3; the remainder is reconstructed from the germline J gene. J is TRBJ2-7 and V is TRBV5-4, with 11 positions matching TRBD2. The CDR3 covers 14 residues. V gave up 5 bases and J gave up 2 bases; unmatched junction bases: 3. In germline, CDR1 is SGHNT, CDR2 YYREEE (reference sequence). The CDR3 sequence: CASRSSGGTYEQYF. The CDR3 bases that were read are TGTGCCAGCAGGTCTAGCGGGGGGACCTACGAG.

A remark on this clone: The read falls 3 residues short of the CDR3 end, and the missing part is taken from the germline J gene. This chain uses TRBV19 with TRBJ1-4; no reliable D call. The germline V gene has CDR1 LNHDA and CDR2 SQIVND (reference sequence). The CDR3 totals 14 residues. The V gene lost 6 bases and the J gene lost 8 bases, with 16 bases spanning the gap. The covered CDR3 bases are TGTGCCAGTAGGGACGCGGGGTTAGAGGAAAAA. It yields the protein CASRDAGLEEK. The CDR3 reads in full as CASRDAGLEEKLFF.

For this clone: The read halts 3 residues ahead of the CDR3 end, with the missing end drawn from the germline J gene. The chain employs TRBV6-1 and TRBJ2-7; D perhaps matches TRBD2 (6 bases). V was clipped by 3 bases and J by 1 base, with 13 bases between them. CDR3 length equals 15 residues. CDR1 and CDR2 from the germline V gene are MNHNS and SASEGT. CDR3 amino acids: CASSEEAGLSYEQYF. The sequenced CDR3 bases are TGTGCCAGCAGTGAGGAGGCGGGGCTATCCTACGAG.

For this clone: The read is 3 residues too short to cover the CDR3 end, so that end is filled in from the germline J gene. The chain couples TRBV2 to TRBJ2-7, with a tentative D call TRBD1 (6 bases). The V gene's germline CDR1 is SNHLY and CDR2 FYNNEI. The V end was cut by 6 bases, the J end by 3 bases, with 24 bases between. The length of the CDR3 is 17 residues. The CDR3 DNA, read in part, is TGTGCCAGCAGCGTCCGGACAGAAGGACAGCGGAACTACGAG. Translating gives CASSVRTEGQRNYE. The complete CDR3 protein is CASSVRTEGQRNYEQYF.

Concerning this clone itself: The read comes to an end 3 residues before the CDR3 does, leaving the germline J gene to fill in the end. The chain recombines TRBV20-1 with TRBJ1-2, with 7 bases that match TRBD1. Per germline, CDR1 DFQATT and CDR2 SNEGSKA (reference sequence). This CDR3 is 12 amino acids long. This chain's CDR3 is CSASDRVRGYTF. CDR3 bases read: TGCAGTGCTTCAGACAGGGTCAGAGGC.

Concerning this clone itself: With the read ending 3 residues before the CDR3 end, the germline J gene is used to fill in that end. J is TRBJ2-1 and V is TRBV6-2 or TRBV6-3; 8 bases fit TRBD2. Germline loops: CDR1 MNHEY, CDR2 SVGEGT. J lost 6 bases, V lost 1 base, and 5 bases had no gene match. CDR3 length: 15 residues. The CDR3 protein is CASSYYGTSRNEQFF. The DNA read from the CDR3 is TGTGCCAGCAGTTACTACGGGACTAGTCGCAATGAG.

Concerning this clone: The read halts 3 residues ahead of the CDR3 end, with the missing end drawn from the germline J gene. The gene calls are TRBV6-2 or TRBV6-3 and TRBJ2-3, with 11 bases fitting TRBD1. With 2 bases clipped from V and 2 bases from J, the junction kept 0 bases outside the gene matches. The CDR3 length is 15 residues. CDR1 and CDR2 from the germline V gene are MNHEY and SVGEGT. The DNA read from the CDR3 is TGTGCCAGCAGTTACGGACAGGGGGCCACAGATACG. This codes for CASSYGQGATDT. The whole CDR3 is CASSYGQGATDTQYF.

Note on this clone: The CDR3 end falls 3 residues outside the read, so it is completed with the germline J gene. The V gene is TRBV7-3, the J gene TRBJ1-2; D is unclear. This CDR3 contains 15 residues. Germline loops: CDR1 SGHTA, CDR2 FQGTGA. The part of the CDR3 DNA that was read is TGTGCCAGCAGCTTAGTCGGACTAGCGGCAAATGAC. Encoded protein: CASSLVGLAAND. The whole CDR3 region reads CASSLVGLAANDYTF. The full variable domain, its missing parts supplied by reference TRBV7-3 and TRBJ1-2, is GAGVSQTPSNKVTEKGKYVELRCDPISGHTALYWYRQSLGQGPEFLIYFQGTGAADDSGLPNDRFFAVRPEGSVSTLKIQRTERGDSAVYLCASSLVGLAANDYTFGSGTRLTVV.

Details on this clone: Read coverage stops 3 residues before the CDR3 terminus; the germline J gene supplies the remainder. The V and J genes are TRBV5-8 and TRBJ2-5; tentative D call: TRBD2 (7 bases). The germline CDR1 and CDR2 sequences are SGHTS and YDEGEE. The CDR3 contains 15 residues. V lost 6 bases to trimming and J lost 1 base, with 16 bases between them. Here the CDR3 reads CASIPGVAGQETQYF. The sequenced CDR3 bases are TGTGCCAGCATCCCAGGGGTAGCGGGCCAAGAGACC.

On this clone itself: With the read ending 3 residues before the CDR3 end, the germline J gene is used to fill in that end. V usage is TRBV29-1 and J usage is TRBJ1-2, with unresolved D. From germline, CDR1 is SQVTM and CDR2 ANQGSEA. This CDR3 contains 13 residues. Trimming stripped 1 base from V and 3 bases from J, with 9 bases between. The CDR3 reads CSVEVSGYYGYTF. CDR3 DNA (partial): TGCAGCGTTGAAGTGTCCGGTTACTATGGC.

Considering frequency, this clone is medium-sized. The CDR3 sequence is CSVPRTASNTGELFF. Incomplete CDR3 DNA: TGCAGCGTTCCTCGGACAGCTTCGAACACCGGGGAG. The rearrangement uses TRBV29-1 and TRBJ2-2, with a possible D match to TRBD1 (6 bases). The read finishes 3 residues shy of the CDR3 end, and the germline J gene is used to complete it. Germline V gene lookup returns CDR1 SQVTM and CDR2 ANQGSEA. This CDR3 is 15 amino acids long. V gave up 5 bases and J gave up 0 bases, with 13 bases separating them.

Regarding this clone: The CDR3 goes on 3 residues after the read ends, and that part is filled in from the germline J gene. This rearrangement joins TRBV2 to TRBJ1-1; 9 bases map to TRBD1. The CDR3 totals 14 residues. Germline V gene data show CDR1 as SNHLY and CDR2 as FYNNEI. J was trimmed by 1 base and V by 4 bases; bases with no gene match: 1. CDR3 in amino acids: CASSGTGANTEAFF. The sequenced CDR3 bases are TGTGCCAGCAGTGGGACAGGGGCGAACACTGAA.

Note on this clone: The CDR3 extends 3 residues past the end of the read, so its final part is completed from the germline J gene. The chain combines TRBV7-2 with TRBJ1-2, with a weak D call TRBD1 (5 bases). In germline, CDR1 is SGHTA, CDR2 FQGNSA. The CDR3 length is 15 residues. This CDR3 is CASSLSGLPTDTYTF. CDR3 bases read: TGTGCCAGCAGCTTATCGGGACTTCCCACAGATACC.